The 14 T cell receptor beta chains below all came from one sample that was sequenced in a study of tumor and adjacent non-tumor tissue in lung cancer. Three rounds of nested PCR, following a modified ARM-PCR protocol, produced the TCRbeta library. TCRdb re-called the multiplex PCR reads through MiXCR, storing one row per CDR3 protein. Of approximately 75,000 distinct CDR3 sequences listed, over 70% are singletons. RNA was extracted from bulk tissue without any cell sorting. The specimen sequenced was lung tumor tissue. The source is a woman between 45 and 60 years old with non-small cell lung cancer.

On this clonotype itself: At one boundary the junction diverges from the germline segment, which might be a read error. The V call is TRBV30, the J call TRBJ1-6, with 7 bases that match TRBD1. The CDR3 runs to 17 residues. Per the germline V gene, CDR1 is GTSNPN and CDR2 is SVGIG (reference sequence). The CDR3 loop is CVWSPPTGSSYNSPLHF. As DNA, the CDR3 is TGTGTCTGGAGTCCGCCGACAGGGAGCTCCTATAATTCACCCCTCCACTTT.

On this clonotype: Because it lacks the conserved phenylalanine or tryptophan at the end, this CDR3 is likely a read error. The chain employs TRBV10-3 and TRBJ2-1; no clear D. Trimming cost V 10 bases and J 8 bases, with 18 bases left between them. The CDR3 loop spans 13 amino acids. Per the germline V gene, CDR1 is ENHRY and CDR2 is SYGVKD. The DNA of the CDR3 is TGTGCCAGCACAGTGGGCGTCTTGGATGAGCAGTTCCTC. This gives the protein CASTVGVLDEQFL.

A remark on this clonotype: At one end, the junction sequence differs from germline, possibly due to a read error. V and J are TRBV5-6 and TRBJ2-1; no clear D. The CDR3 has 16 residues. Germline CDR1 and CDR2: SGHDT and YYEEEE. The CDR3 coding sequence is TGTACCAGCAGTTTCGACATGGTGCCCTCCTACAATGAGCAGTTCTTC. Amino acid sequence: CTSSFDMVPSYNEQFF.

Regarding this clonotype: Just one base apart from a much larger clone, this may be a read error. The chain uses TRBV20-1 and TRBJ2-1; tentative D call: TRBD2 (6 bases). The CDR3 is 13 amino acids. Germline CDR1 and CDR2: DFQATT and SNEGSKA (reference sequence). The CDR3 bases are TGCAGTGGAGAGGGAGGCGGGCACAATGAGCATTTCTTC. This translates into CSGEGGGHNEHFF.

The chain uses TRBV29-1 and TRBJ2-3; the match to TRBD2 covers 10 bases. The CDR3 runs to 14 residues. Germline V CDR1 and CDR2: SQVTM, ANQGSEA. DNA of the CDR3: TGCAGATTTTCTAGCGGGAGAAAGTCAGATACGCAGTATTTT. This translates into CRFSSGRKSDTQYF.

The chain carries TRBV27 and TRBJ1-5; unclear D gene. V was clipped by 3 bases and J by 5 bases, with 8 bases between them. The CDR3 contains 13 residues. Germline CDR1 reads MNHEY; CDR2 reads SMNVEV (reference sequence). CDR3 coding DNA: TGTGCCAGCAGTTTTAGGTGGGATCAGCCCCAGCATTTT. Amino acids: CASSFRWDQPQHF.

Comments on this clonotype: Possible read error: a much larger clone is one base away. V gene TRBV14 combines with J gene TRBJ2-7; 7 nucleotides line up with TRBD2. This CDR3 has 15 amino acids. Germline V gene sequence: CDR1 SGHDN, CDR2 FVKESK. The CDR3 reads CASSGRPSGPYGQYF. The CDR3 DNA sequence: TGTGCCAGCAGCGGCCGACCTAGCGGCCCATACGGGCAGTACTTC. Filled out from reference TRBV14 and TRBJ2-7, the complete variable domain reads EAGVTQFPSHSVIEKGQTVTLRCDPISGHDNLYWYRRVMGKEIKFLLHFVKESKQDESGMPNNRFLAERTGGTYSTLKVQPAELEDSGVYFCASSGRPSGPYGQYFGPGTRLTVT.

This clonotype was recorded many times. This chain links TRBV20-1 with TRBJ2-4, with TRBD1 matching over 7 bases. CDR1 is DFQATT and CDR2 is SNEGSKA in the germline V gene (reference sequence). CDR3 length: 11 residues. The V and J ends lost 4 bases and 9 bases, in that order; junction bases with no gene match: 3. CDR3 DNA: TGCAGTGCTACTAACAGGGGCATTCAGTACTTC. This gives the protein CSATNRGIQYF.

Turning to this clonotype: One end of the junction varies from germline; a read error may be responsible. This chain links TRBV28 with TRBJ2-5, with 8 bases lining up with TRBD2. Looked up from germline, CDR1 is MDHEN and CDR2 is SYDVKM. The CDR3 is made up of 16 amino acids. This CDR3 reads CVSKEGAGVTLGTHYF. The CDR3 DNA is TGTGTCAGCAAGGAAGGAGCGGGAGTGACCCTAGGGACCCATTACTTC.

CDR3 sequence: CASSHSIRYEQFF. In DNA form, the CDR3 reads TGTGCCAGTAGTCACTCGATTCGCTATGAGCAGTTCTTC. This sequence joins TRBV6-2 or TRBV6-3 and TRBJ2-1; no reliable D call. Germline CDR1 reads MNHEY; CDR2 reads SVGEGT. There are 13 residues in the CDR3. With 9 bases removed from V and 8 bases from J, the gap between germline ends came to 17 bases.

In the case of this clonotype: No conserved phenylalanine or tryptophan ends this CDR3, so it is likely a read error. This sequence joins TRBV30 and TRBJ2-7; 8 positions match TRBD1. CDR3 length: 13 amino acids. J was trimmed by 4 bases and V by 5 bases; bases with no gene match: 7. The V gene's germline CDR1 is GTSNPN and CDR2 SVGIG (reference sequence). The CDR3 loop is CAWSRTGRYEQYL. As DNA, the CDR3 is TGTGCCTGGTCCCGGACAGGGAGATACGAGCAGTACCTC.

The V call is TRBV7-2, the J call TRBJ2-7; 12 nucleotides align to TRBD2. Germline V gene lookup returns CDR1 SGHTA and CDR2 FQGNSA. The trim removed 5 bases at V and 7 bases at J, leaving 12 bases unmatched. The CDR3 runs 16 residues. The CDR3 DNA is TGTGCCAGCAGCCGTATGGGACTAGCGGGTGACTATGAGCAGTACTTC. It encodes CASSRMGLAGDYEQYF.

With regard to this clonotype: Its ends do not fully match the called genes, so a read error is possible. The chain has TRBV12-3 or TRBV12-4 and TRBJ2-2; D might be TRBD2 (7 bases). CDR3 length equals 16 residues. The DNA of the CDR3 is TGTGCCAGCAGGGCGGCAATGGGACTATACACCGGGGGGCTGTTATTT. Protein sequence: CASRAAMGLYTGGLLF.

The chain couples TRBV10-3 to TRBJ2-3, with D possibly being TRBD1 or TRBD2 (5 bases each). Germline CDR1 ENHRY, CDR2 SYGVKD. The V and J ends lost 7 bases and 7 bases respectively, with 15 bases between them. The CDR3 extends over 13 amino acids. The CDR3 here is CAITRGETNTQYF. The DNA of the CDR3 is TGTGCCATCACTAGAGGGGAGACAAATACGCAGTATTTT.